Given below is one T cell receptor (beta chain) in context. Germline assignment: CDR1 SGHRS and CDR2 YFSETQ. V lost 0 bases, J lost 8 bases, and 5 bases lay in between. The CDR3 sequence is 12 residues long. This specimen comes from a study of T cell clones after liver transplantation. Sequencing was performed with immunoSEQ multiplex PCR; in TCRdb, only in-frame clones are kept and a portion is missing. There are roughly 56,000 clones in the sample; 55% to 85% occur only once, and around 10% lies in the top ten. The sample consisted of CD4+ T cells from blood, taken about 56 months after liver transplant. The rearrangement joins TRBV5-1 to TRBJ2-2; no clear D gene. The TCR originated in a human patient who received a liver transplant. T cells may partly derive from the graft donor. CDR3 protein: CASSLVVGELFF. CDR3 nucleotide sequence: TGCGCCAGCAGCTTGGTTGTAGGGGAGCTGTTTTTT.